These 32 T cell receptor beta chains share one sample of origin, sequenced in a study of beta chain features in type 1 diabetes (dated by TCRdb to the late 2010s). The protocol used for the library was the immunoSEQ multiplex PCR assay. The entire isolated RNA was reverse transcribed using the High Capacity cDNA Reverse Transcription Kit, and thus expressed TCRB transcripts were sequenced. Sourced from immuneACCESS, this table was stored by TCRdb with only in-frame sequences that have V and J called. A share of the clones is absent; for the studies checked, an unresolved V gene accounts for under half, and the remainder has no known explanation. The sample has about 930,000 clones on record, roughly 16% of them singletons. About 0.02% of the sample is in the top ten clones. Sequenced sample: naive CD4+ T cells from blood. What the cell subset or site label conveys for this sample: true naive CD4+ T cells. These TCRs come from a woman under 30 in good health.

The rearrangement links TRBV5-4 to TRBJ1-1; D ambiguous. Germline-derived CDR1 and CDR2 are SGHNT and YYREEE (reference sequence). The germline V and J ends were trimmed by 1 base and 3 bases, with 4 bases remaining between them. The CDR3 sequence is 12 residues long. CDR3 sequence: CASSLLDTEAFF. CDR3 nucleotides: TGTGCCAGCAGCTTGTTGGACACTGAAGCTTTCTTT.

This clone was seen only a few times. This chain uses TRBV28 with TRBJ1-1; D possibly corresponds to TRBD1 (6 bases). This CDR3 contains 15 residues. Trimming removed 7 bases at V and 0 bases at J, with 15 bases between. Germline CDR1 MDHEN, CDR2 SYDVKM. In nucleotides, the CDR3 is TGTGCCAGCAACCCAGGGGACCGCATGAACACTGAAGCTTTCTTT. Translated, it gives CASNPGDRMNTEAFF.

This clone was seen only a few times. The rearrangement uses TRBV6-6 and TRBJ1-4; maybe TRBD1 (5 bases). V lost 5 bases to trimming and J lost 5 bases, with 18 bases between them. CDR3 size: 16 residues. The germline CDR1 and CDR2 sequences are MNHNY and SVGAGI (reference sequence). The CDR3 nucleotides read TGTGCCAGCAGTACCGGACAACAGAACCCGAATGAAAAACTGTTTTTT. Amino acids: CASSTGQQNPNEKLFF.

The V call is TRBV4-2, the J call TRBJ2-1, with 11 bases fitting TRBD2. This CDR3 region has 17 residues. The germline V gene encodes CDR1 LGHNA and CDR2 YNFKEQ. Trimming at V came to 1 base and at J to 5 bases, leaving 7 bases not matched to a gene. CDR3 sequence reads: CASSQAGGTSGHNEQFF. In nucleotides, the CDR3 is TGTGCCAGCAGCCAAGCAGGCGGGACTAGCGGCCACAATGAGCAGTTCTTC.

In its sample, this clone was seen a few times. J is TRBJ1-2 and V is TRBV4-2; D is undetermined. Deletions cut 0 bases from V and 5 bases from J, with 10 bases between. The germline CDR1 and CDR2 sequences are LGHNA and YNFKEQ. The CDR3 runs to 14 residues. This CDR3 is CASSQEAIGYGYTF. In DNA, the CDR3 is TGTGCCAGCAGCCAAGAGGCCATTGGATATGGCTACACCTTC.

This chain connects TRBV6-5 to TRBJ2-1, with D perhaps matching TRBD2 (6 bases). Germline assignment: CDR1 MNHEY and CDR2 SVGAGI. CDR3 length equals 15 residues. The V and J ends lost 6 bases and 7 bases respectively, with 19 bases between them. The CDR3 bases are TGTGCCAGCAGACCCGCCAGGGAGGCCGGGAATGAGCAGTTCTTC. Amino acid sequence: CASRPAREAGNEQFF.

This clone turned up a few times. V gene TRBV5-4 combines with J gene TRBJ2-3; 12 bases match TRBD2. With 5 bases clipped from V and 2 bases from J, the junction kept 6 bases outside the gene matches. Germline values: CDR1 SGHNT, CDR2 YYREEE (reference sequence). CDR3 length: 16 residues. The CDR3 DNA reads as TGTGCCAGCAGTCAAAGACTAGCGGGGGCCACAGATACGCAGTATTTT. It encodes CASSQRLAGATDTQYF.

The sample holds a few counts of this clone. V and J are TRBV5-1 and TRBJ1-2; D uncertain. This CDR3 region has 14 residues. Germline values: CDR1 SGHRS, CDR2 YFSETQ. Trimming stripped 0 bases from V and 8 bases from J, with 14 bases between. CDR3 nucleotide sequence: TGCGCCAGCAGCTTGGTGCCGGCCTCGGAGGGCTACACCTTC. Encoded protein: CASSLVPASEGYTF.

The CDR3 sequence is CASSLGQAPRQKYEQYF. The CDR3 coding sequence is TGTGCCAGCAGCTTAGGCCAGGCTCCTCGACAGAAATACGAGCAGTACTTC. The chain uses TRBV7-2 and TRBJ2-7, with D possibly TRBD1 on 5 matching bases. Germline V lookup: CDR1 SGHTA, CDR2 FQGNSA. The CDR3 spans 17 residues. Trimming shortened V by 1 base and J by 4 bases, and 20 bases separated the two germline ends.

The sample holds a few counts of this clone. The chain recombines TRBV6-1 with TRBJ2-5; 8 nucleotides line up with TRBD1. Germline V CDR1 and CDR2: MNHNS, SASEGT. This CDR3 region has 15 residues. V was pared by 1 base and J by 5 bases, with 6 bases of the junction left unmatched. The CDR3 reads CASSEVTGGWETQYF. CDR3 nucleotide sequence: TGTGCCAGCAGTGAAGTAACAGGGGGTTGGGAGACCCAGTACTTC.

Here the CDR3 DNA reads TGTGCCAGCAGTTACTCCGGGACTAGCGGTTACGAGCAGTACTTC. It codes for CASSYSGTSGYEQYF. The chain links TRBV6-6 to TRBJ2-7, with 11 bases identical to TRBD2. With V trimmed by 0 bases and J by 4 bases, 2 bases remained unmatched. Germline V gives CDR1 MNHNY, CDR2 SVGAGI (reference sequence). The length of the CDR3 is 15 residues.

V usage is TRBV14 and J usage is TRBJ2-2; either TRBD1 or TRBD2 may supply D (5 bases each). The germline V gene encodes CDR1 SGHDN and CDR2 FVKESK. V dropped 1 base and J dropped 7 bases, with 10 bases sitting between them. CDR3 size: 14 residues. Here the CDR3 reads CASSQAYGGGELFF. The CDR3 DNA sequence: TGTGCCAGCAGCCAAGCCTATGGGGGCGGGGAGCTGTTTTTT.

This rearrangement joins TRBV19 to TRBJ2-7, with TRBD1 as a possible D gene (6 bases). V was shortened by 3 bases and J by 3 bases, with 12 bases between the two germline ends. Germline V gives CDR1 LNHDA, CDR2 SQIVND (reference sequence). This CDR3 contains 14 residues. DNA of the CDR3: TGTGCCAGTAGTATGAGCAGGGACAACTACGAGCAGTACTTC. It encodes CASSMSRDNYEQYF.

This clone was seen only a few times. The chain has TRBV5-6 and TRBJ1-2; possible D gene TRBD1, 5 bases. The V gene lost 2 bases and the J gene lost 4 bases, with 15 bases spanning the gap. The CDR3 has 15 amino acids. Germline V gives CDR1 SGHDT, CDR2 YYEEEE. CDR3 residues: CASSLDVRTLYGYTF. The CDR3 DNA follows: TGTGCCAGCAGCTTAGATGTTCGGACACTCTATGGCTACACCTTC.

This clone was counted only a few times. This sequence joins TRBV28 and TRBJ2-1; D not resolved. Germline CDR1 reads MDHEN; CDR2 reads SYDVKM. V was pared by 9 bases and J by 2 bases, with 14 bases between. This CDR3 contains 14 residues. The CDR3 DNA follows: TGTGCCAGGGCACGCTGGGTCCCCTACAATGAGCAGTTCTTC. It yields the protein CARARWVPYNEQFF.

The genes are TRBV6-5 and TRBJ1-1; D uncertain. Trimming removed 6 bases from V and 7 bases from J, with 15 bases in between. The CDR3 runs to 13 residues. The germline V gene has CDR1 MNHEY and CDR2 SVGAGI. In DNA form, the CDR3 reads TGTGCCAGCAGAGCAACCGCCGGCGTTGAAGCTTTCTTT. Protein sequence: CASRATAGVEAFF.

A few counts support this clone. CDR3 bases: TGTGCCAGCAGTTACCAACGGGACAGCTACGAGCAGTACTTC. Amino acids: CASSYQRDSYEQYF. The chain is built from TRBV6-5 and TRBJ2-7; the match to TRBD1 covers 7 bases. Germline assignment: CDR1 MNHEY and CDR2 SVGAGI. V was pared by 2 bases and J by 3 bases, with 4 bases of the junction left unmatched. The length of the CDR3 is 14 residues.

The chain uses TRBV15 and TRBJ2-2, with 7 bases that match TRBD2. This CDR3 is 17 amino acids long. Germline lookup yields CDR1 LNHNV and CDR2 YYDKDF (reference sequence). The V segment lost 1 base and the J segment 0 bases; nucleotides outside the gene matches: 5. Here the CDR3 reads CATSRGLAEANTGELFF. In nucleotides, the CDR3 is TGTGCCACCAGCAGAGGGCTAGCGGAGGCGAACACCGGGGAGCTGTTTTTT.

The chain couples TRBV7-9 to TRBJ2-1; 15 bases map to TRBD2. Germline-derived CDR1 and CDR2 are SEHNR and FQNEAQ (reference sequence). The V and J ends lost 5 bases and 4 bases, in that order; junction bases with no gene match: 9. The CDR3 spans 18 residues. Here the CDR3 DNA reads TGTGCCAGCAGCCCCAACCGAGGACTAGCGGGAGGGTACAATGAGCAGTTCTTC. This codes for CASSPNRGLAGGYNEQFF.

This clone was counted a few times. The DNA for the CDR3 is TGTGCCAGCAGCTTAGAACCCCCCGGGACAGTAGGGGAAGCTTTCTTT. Translation: CASSLEPPGTVGEAFF. J is TRBJ1-1 and V is TRBV7-6, with 7 bases fitting TRBD1. This CDR3 has 16 residues. V dropped 1 base and J dropped 8; count of bases not matched to a gene: 13. The germline gives CDR1 SGHVS, CDR2 FNYEAQ.

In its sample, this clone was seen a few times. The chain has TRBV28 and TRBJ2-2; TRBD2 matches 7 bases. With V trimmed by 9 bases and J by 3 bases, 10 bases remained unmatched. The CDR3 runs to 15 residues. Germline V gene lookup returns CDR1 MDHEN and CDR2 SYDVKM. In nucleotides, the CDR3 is TGTGCCAGGGAACCACGGGAGGTGGACACCGGGGAGCTGTTTTTT. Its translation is CAREPREVDTGELFF.

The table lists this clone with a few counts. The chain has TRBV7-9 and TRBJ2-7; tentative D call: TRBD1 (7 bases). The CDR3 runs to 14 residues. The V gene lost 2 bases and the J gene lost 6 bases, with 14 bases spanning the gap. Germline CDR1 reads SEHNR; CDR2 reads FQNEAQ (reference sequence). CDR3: CASSLQGGAAEQYF. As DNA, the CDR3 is TGTGCCAGCAGCTTACAGGGGGGAGCTGCCGAGCAGTACTTC. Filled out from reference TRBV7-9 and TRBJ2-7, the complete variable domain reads DTGVSQNPRHKITKRGQNVTFRCDPISEHNRLYWYRQTLGQGPEFLTYFQNEAQLEKSRLLSDRFSAERPKGSFSTLEIQRTEQGDSAMYLCASSLQGGAAEQYFGPGTRLTVT.

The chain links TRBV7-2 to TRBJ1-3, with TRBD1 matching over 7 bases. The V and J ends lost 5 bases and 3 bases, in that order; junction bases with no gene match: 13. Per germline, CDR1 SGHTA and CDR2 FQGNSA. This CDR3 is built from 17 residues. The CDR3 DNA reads TGTGCCAGCAGCCGAATACCCCAGGGGGATGGTGGAAACACCATATATTTT. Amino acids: CASSRIPQGDGGNTIYF.

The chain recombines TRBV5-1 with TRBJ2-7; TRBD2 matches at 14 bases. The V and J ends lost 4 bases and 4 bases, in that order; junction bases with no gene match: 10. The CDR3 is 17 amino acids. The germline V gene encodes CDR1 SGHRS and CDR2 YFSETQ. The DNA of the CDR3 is TGCGCCAGCAGCCCTAGACTAGCGGGAGGGCCAGCTTACGAGCAGTACTTC. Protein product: CASSPRLAGGPAYEQYF.

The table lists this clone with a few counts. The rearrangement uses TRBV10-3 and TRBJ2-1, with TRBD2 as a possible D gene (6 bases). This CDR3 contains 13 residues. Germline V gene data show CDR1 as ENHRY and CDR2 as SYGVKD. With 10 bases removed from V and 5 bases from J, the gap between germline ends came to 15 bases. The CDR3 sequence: CATAGTGDNEQFF. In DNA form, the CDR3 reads TGTGCCACCGCAGGGACTGGTGACAATGAGCAGTTCTTC.

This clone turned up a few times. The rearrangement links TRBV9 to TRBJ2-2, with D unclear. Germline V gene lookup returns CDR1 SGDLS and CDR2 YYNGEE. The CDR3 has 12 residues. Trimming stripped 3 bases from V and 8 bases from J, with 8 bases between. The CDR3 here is CASSGRRGELFF. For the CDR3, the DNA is TGTGCCAGCAGCGGCCGGCGGGGGGAGCTGTTTTTT.

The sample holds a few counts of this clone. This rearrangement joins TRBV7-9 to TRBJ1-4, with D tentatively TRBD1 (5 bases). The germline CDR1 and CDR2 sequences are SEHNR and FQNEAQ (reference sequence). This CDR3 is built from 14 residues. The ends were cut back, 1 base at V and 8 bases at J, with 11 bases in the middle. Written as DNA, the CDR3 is TGTGCCAGCAGCTTAGATGGGGGTCGAGAAAAACTGTTTTTT. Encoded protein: CASSLDGGREKLFF.

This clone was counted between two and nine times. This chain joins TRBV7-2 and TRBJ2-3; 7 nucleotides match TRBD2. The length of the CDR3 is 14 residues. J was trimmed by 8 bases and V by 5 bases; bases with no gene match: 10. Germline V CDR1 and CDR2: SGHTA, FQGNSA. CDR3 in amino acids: CASSLGLPLGTQYF. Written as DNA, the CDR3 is TGTGCCAGCAGCCTGGGACTACCGCTCGGTACGCAGTATTTT.

In DNA, the CDR3 is TGTGCCAGTAGTATTTTTGTGGCGGGTTCATACAATGAGCAGTTCTTC. Its protein is CASSIFVAGSYNEQFF. This chain links TRBV19 with TRBJ2-1; D is possibly TRBD2 (5 bases). Germline V CDR1 and CDR2: LNHDA, SQIVND (reference sequence). The ends were cut back, 3 bases at V and 4 bases at J, with 16 bases in the middle. The length of the CDR3 is 16 residues.

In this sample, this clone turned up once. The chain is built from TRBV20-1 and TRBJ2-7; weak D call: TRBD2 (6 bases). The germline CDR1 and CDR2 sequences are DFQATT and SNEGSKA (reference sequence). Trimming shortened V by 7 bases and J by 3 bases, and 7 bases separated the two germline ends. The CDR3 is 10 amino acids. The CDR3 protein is CSGGDYEQYF. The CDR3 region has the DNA TGCAGTGGGGGGGACTACGAGCAGTACTTC.

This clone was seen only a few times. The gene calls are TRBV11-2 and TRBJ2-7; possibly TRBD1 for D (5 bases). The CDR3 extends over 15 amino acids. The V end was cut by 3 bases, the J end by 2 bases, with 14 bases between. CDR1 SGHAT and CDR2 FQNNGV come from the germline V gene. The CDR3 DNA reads TGTGCCAGCAGCTTGGGCAGGGTGTCCGCCTACGAGCAGTACTTC. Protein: CASSLGRVSAYEQYF.

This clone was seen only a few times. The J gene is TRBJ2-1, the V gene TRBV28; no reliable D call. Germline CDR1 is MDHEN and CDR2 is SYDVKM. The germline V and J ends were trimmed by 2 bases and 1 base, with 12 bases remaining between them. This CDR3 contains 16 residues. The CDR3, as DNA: TGTGCCAGCAGTTTAATCCCAGCAGGTTCCTACAATGAGCAGTTCTTC. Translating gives CASSLIPAGSYNEQFF.